These 27 T cell receptor beta chains share one sample of origin, sequenced in a study of blood T cell repertoires in COVID-19. Assay used: immunoSEQ multiplex PCR; TCRdb lists only in-frame clones, some missing. Here the sample spans 270,000 or so clones, roughly 89% being singletons. Sequenced input: peripheral blood. These TCRs come from a woman aged 55-69 years with COVID-19, enrolled during active disease.

V is TRBV5-1 and J is TRBJ2-5; 9 bases line up with TRBD2. The length of the CDR3 is 15 residues. The V gene end was trimmed by 0 bases and the J gene end by 2 bases; junction bases not matched to a gene: 2. Looked up from germline, CDR1 is SGHRS and CDR2 is YFSETQ. The CDR3: CASSLASGVQETQYF. The CDR3 region has the DNA TGCGCCAGCAGCTTGGCTAGCGGGGTACAAGAGACCCAGTACTTC.

This clone came up a few times. The CDR3 DNA is TGTGCCAGTAACCGTCTTTCAGGGGTAACTAATGAAAAACTGTTTTTT. This encodes CASNRLSGVTNEKLFF. V usage is TRBV19 and J usage is TRBJ1-4; possible D gene TRBD1, 6 bases. V lost 7 bases and J lost 1, with 16 bases in between. The CDR3 is 16 residues long. The germline V gene encodes CDR1 LNHDA and CDR2 SQIVND (reference sequence).

This clone was seen a few times. This rearrangement joins TRBV5-1 to TRBJ2-1, with D possibly being TRBD1 (5 bases). Trimming removed 4 bases at V and 0 bases at J, with 17 bases between. Germline CDR1 SGHRS, CDR2 YFSETQ. The CDR3 length is 17 residues. CDR3 in amino acids: CASSPTFSGYSYNEQFF. The CDR3 coding sequence is TGCGCCAGCAGCCCCACGTTTTCAGGGTACTCCTACAATGAGCAGTTCTTC.

This sequence joins TRBV7-6 and TRBJ2-1; 7 bases align to TRBD1. Losses at the gene ends were 2 bases for V and 2 bases for J; bases not matched to a gene: 9. CDR1 is SGHVS, CDR2 FNYEAQ, per germline. The CDR3 totals 17 residues. In DNA, the CDR3 is TGTGCCAGCAGCTTATTAAGGGGGCAGGGGGCCTACAATGAGCAGTTCTTC. It specifies CASSLLRGQGAYNEQFF.

The chain is built from TRBV7-6 and TRBJ2-7; 11 bases are shared with TRBD1. From germline, CDR1 is SGHVS and CDR2 FNYEAQ. Trimming cost V 5 bases and J 6 bases; bases outside gene matches: 12. CDR3 length: 16 residues. CDR3 DNA: TGTGCCAGCAGCCTGAGGGGACAGGGGGGACTCCCCGAGCAGTACTTC. This translates into CASSLRGQGGLPEQYF. The complete variable domain, with remaining parts taken from reference TRBV7-6 and TRBJ2-7, reads GAGVSQSPRYKVTKRGQDVALRCDPISGHVSLYWYRQALGQGPEFLTYFNYEAQQDKSGLPNDRFSAERPEGSISTLTIQRTEQRDSAMYRCASSLRGQGGLPEQYFGPGTRLTVT.

This sequence joins TRBV2 and TRBJ2-5; 8 bases fit TRBD2. The V segment lost 3 bases and the J segment 4 bases; nucleotides outside the gene matches: 16. CDR3 size: 18 residues. Germline assignment: CDR1 SNHLY and CDR2 FYNNEI. The CDR3 DNA reads TGTGCCAGCAGTGAGGCGTTCTTGCGGGGGGCTGTTCGAGAGACCCAGTACTTC. This codes for CASSEAFLRGAVRETQYF.

This clone was observed a single time. The chain is built from TRBV6-5 and TRBJ1-1; tentative D call: TRBD1 (6 bases). The CDR3 consists of 14 residues. In germline, CDR1 is MNHEY, CDR2 SVGAGI. Trimming stripped 7 bases from V and 0 bases from J, with 12 bases between. CDR3 loop: CASTTGWVNTEAFF. The CDR3 region has the DNA TGTGCCAGCACCACAGGGTGGGTGAACACTGAAGCTTTCTTT.

The chain links TRBV9 to TRBJ1-3; D is possibly TRBD1 (5 bases). The CDR3 consists of 19 residues. Germline loops: CDR1 SGDLS, CDR2 YYNGEE. Trimming took 0 bases from V and 4 from J, leaving 23 bases between them. The CDR3 DNA follows: TGTGCCAGCAGCGTAGTTGGAGGGGTCAAGGTAGCCTCCGGAAACACCATATATTTT. Translating gives CASSVVGGVKVASGNTIYF.

The gene calls are TRBV6-4 and TRBJ2-3; 7 bases match TRBD1. This CDR3 is 19 amino acids long. The germline V gene encodes CDR1 MRHNA and CDR2 SNTAGT. The V and J ends lost 3 bases and 5 bases, in that order; junction bases with no gene match: 20. The CDR3 loop is CASSDLRPDRARVVDTQYF. In nucleotides, the CDR3 is TGTGCCAGCAGTGATCTCCGGCCCGACAGGGCCCGAGTTGTAGATACGCAGTATTTT.

The CDR3 reads CASSAYPQGKTYENTIYF. CDR3 nucleotide sequence: TGTGCCAGCAGCGCCTACCCCCAGGGGAAAACTTATGAAAACACCATATATTTT. V usage is TRBV7-9 and J usage is TRBJ1-3; possibly TRBD1 for D (6 bases). V was clipped by 5 bases and J by 6 bases, with 26 bases between them. The V gene's germline CDR1 is SEHNR and CDR2 FQNEAQ (reference sequence). The CDR3 is 18 amino acids.

V gene TRBV19 combines with J gene TRBJ2-3; 7 bases match TRBD2. The V gene end was trimmed by 0 bases and the J gene end by 6 bases; junction bases not matched to a gene: 3. The CDR3 length is 14 residues. Germline V gene lookup returns CDR1 LNHDA and CDR2 SQIVND (reference sequence). As DNA, the CDR3 is TGTGCCAGTAGTATAGAGGGGCGGGGGGATACGCAGTATTTT. Its translation is CASSIEGRGDTQYF.

As to this clone: Other DNA sequences in this sample translate to the same CDR3. This chain connects TRBV19 to TRBJ1-5; D might be TRBD1 (6 bases). The V end lost 1 base, the J end lost 0 bases, and 10 bases lay between the germline ends. CDR1 LNHDA and CDR2 SQIVND come from the germline V gene (reference sequence). There are 16 residues in the CDR3. The CDR3 loop reads CASSIGTVYSNQPQHF. In DNA form, the CDR3 reads TGTGCCAGTAGTATAGGGACAGTCTATAGCAATCAGCCCCAGCATTTT.

The V call is TRBV24-1, the J call TRBJ2-5, with 16 bases identical to TRBD2. Germline V lookup: CDR1 KGHDR, CDR2 SFDVKD. The CDR3 is made up of 18 amino acids. The trim removed 4 bases at V and 5 bases at J, leaving 9 bases unmatched. For the CDR3, the DNA is TGTGCCACCAGTGAGGCCGGGACTAGCGGGGGGGCTTTCGAGACCCAGTACTTC. Protein sequence: CATSEAGTSGGAFETQYF.

This clone was observed once. The chain is built from TRBV20-1 and TRBJ1-4, with 7 nucleotides matching TRBD1. Germline V gene data show CDR1 as DFQATT and CDR2 as SNEGSKA (reference sequence). Germline trimming cut 5 bases from V and 8 bases from J; bases unmatched to any gene: 2. This CDR3 region has 11 residues. The CDR3 loop is CSAPGGEKLFF. CDR3 sequence (DNA): TGCAGTGCTCCAGGGGGAGAAAAACTGTTTTTT.

V is TRBV19 and J is TRBJ1-3; maybe TRBD1 (5 bases). The CDR3 spans 14 residues. V shed 5 bases and J shed 6 bases, with 14 bases lying between them. Germline CDR1 LNHDA, CDR2 SQIVND (reference sequence). The CDR3 sequence: CASSLSGWENTIYF. As DNA, the CDR3 is TGTGCCAGTAGTCTCTCAGGGTGGGAAAACACCATATATTTT.

J is TRBJ1-2 and V is TRBV6-5; tentative D call: TRBD1 (5 bases). V was shortened by 7 bases and J by 9 bases, with 15 bases between the two germline ends. The CDR3 sequence is 12 residues long. Germline CDR1 reads MNHEY; CDR2 reads SVGAGI. As DNA, the CDR3 is TGTGCCAGCAACCGGGCTGGGGGGAGCTACACCTTC. This gives the protein CASNRAGGSYTF.

The V call is TRBV5-1, the J call TRBJ1-1; D gene uncertain. From germline, CDR1 is SGHRS and CDR2 YFSETQ. Trimming took off 1 base at V and 1 base at J, with 5 bases between the two ends. This CDR3 has 13 amino acids. This CDR3 is CASSLIENTEAFF. The CDR3 bases are TGCGCCAGCAGCTTGATAGAGAACACTGAAGCTTTCTTT. Together with reference TRBV5-1 and TRBJ1-1, the CDR3 gives the full variable domain: KAGVTQTPRYLIKTRGQQVTLSCSPISGHRSVSWYQQTPGQGLQFLFEYFSETQRNKGNFPGRFSGRQFSNSRSEMNVSTLELGDSALYLCASSLIENTEAFFGQGTRLTVV.

The chain uses TRBV6-5 and TRBJ1-2, with 7 nucleotides matching TRBD1. V dropped 3 bases and J dropped 4; count of bases not matched to a gene: 2. The CDR3 loop spans 13 amino acids. Germline CDR1 is MNHEY and CDR2 is SVGAGI. The CDR3 protein is CASSYEGAYGYTF. The CDR3 DNA reads as TGTGCCAGCAGTTATGAGGGGGCCTATGGCTACACCTTC.

This rearrangement joins TRBV6-5 to TRBJ1-2; 7 nucleotides agree with TRBD1. V lost 2 bases and J lost 7; bases outside the gene matches: 4. CDR1 is MNHEY, CDR2 SVGAGI, per germline. The CDR3 has 13 residues. The CDR3 bases are TGTGCCAGCAGTTACGACAGGGCCAGTGGCTACACCTTC. Its protein is CASSYDRASGYTF.

The rearrangement joins TRBV5-5 to TRBJ1-3, with D tentatively TRBD1 (5 bases). CDR3 length equals 14 residues. Trimming pared 4 bases from V and 6 bases from J, leaving 14 bases between. Germline V CDR1 and CDR2: SGHKS, YYEKEE (reference sequence). DNA of the CDR3: TGTGCCAGCAGCATACCCAGGGCCCCAAACACCATATATTTT. Translation: CASSIPRAPNTIYF.

CDR3 protein: CASSSPDRGYGYTF. CDR3 nucleotides: TGTGCCAGCTCATCCCCGGACAGGGGCTATGGCTACACCTTC. The chain couples TRBV18 to TRBJ1-2; 9 nucleotides agree with TRBD1. J lost 4 bases, V lost 5 bases, and 5 bases had no gene match. This CDR3 has 14 amino acids. CDR1 and CDR2 from the germline V gene are KGHSH and LQKENI.

This chain joins TRBV9 and TRBJ2-7, with TRBD1 matching 9 bases. With 3 bases clipped from V and 1 base from J, the junction kept 11 bases outside the gene matches. The CDR3 contains 17 residues. Germline values: CDR1 SGDLS, CDR2 YYNGEE. This CDR3 is CASSARVYGQGSYEQYF. In DNA, the CDR3 is TGTGCCAGCAGCGCCAGGGTTTACGGACAGGGGTCCTACGAGCAGTACTTC.

V usage is TRBV7-2 and J usage is TRBJ2-3; a weak D match, TRBD2 (7 bases). The CDR3 runs 16 residues. Germline V lookup: CDR1 SGHTA, CDR2 FQGNSA. Trimming shortened V by 1 base and J by 6 bases, and 17 bases separated the two germline ends. CDR3 residues: CASSLEGGPNPDTQYF. CDR3 sequence (DNA): TGTGCCAGCAGCTTAGAGGGGGGGCCGAATCCGGATACGCAGTATTTT.

The chain links TRBV7-2 to TRBJ1-5, with D hard to call. The CDR3 is 13 residues long. From germline, CDR1 is SGHTA and CDR2 FQGNSA. Trimming took 3 bases from V and 5 from J, leaving 8 bases between them. CDR3 sequence: CASSFTRYQPQHF. The CDR3, as DNA: TGTGCCAGCAGCTTCACCAGGTATCAGCCCCAGCATTTT.

This rearrangement joins TRBV4-1 to TRBJ2-7; D possibly corresponds to TRBD1 (6 bases). Trimming stripped 0 bases from V and 2 bases from J, with 17 bases between. The germline gives CDR1 MGHRA, CDR2 YSYEKL. This CDR3 has 17 residues. CDR3 amino acids: CASSQDGSGRGTYEQYF. DNA for the CDR3: TGCGCCAGCAGCCAAGATGGATCGGGCAGGGGAACCTACGAGCAGTACTTC.

This chain joins TRBV18 and TRBJ2-7; the D gene is possibly TRBD2 (6 bases). Trimming shortened V by 3 bases and J by 1 base, and 7 bases separated the two germline ends. This CDR3 has 13 amino acids. Germline V gene lookup returns CDR1 KGHSH and CDR2 LQKENI. The chain's CDR3 is CASSPSGSYEQYF. For the CDR3, the DNA is TGTGCCAGCTCACCTAGCGGATCCTACGAGCAGTACTTC.

The chain carries TRBV7-9 and TRBJ2-7; 9 bases agree with TRBD1. V shed 7 bases and J 6 bases; nucleotides not matched to a gene: 10. This CDR3 comprises 14 residues. Germline CDR1 and CDR2: SEHNR and FQNEAQ (reference sequence). This chain's CDR3 is CASTKDLDRGEQYF. For the CDR3, the DNA is TGTGCCAGCACCAAGGACTTGGACAGGGGCGAGCAGTACTTC.